The rows below give T cell receptor beta chains drawn from one sample of a study of beta chain features in type 1 diabetes. The protocol was immunoSEQ multiplex PCR, while the TCRdb copy is restricted to in-frame clones and leaves out a portion. In the table there are 600,000 to 650,000 clones, 15% to 19% of which are singletons. The material sequenced was naive CD4+ T cells from blood. Receptors were obtained from a man aged 18 to 30 in good health. The CDR3 runs from the conserved cysteine through the conserved F or W. Fields, in order: V gene, CDR3 protein.

V gene: TRBV13; CDR3 protein: CASSLGGQGGEKLFF
V gene: TRBV27; CDR3 protein: CASSYLAGANTQYF
V gene: TRBV5-8; CDR3 protein: CASSLDTASYTF
V gene: TRBV25-1; CDR3 protein: CASSDRELAGNTIYF
V gene: TRBV2; CDR3 protein: CASSLRLVQVKTQYF
V gene: TRBV7-9; CDR3 protein: CASSPQGANTEAFF
V gene: TRBV6-6; CDR3 protein: CASTSRYYEQYF
V gene: TRBV14; CDR3 protein: CASSQEGAGRLNTEAFF
V gene: TRBV11-2; CDR3 protein: CASSRIQGARAFF
V gene: TRBV15; CDR3 protein: CATSLYSGFRSGEQFF
V gene: TRBV7-6; CDR3 protein: CASSPWGGRGNEQFF
V gene: TRBV19; CDR3 protein: CASTGTGEGNGYTF
V gene: TRBV6-1; CDR3 protein: CASIAGTSGTHEQYF
V gene: TRBV9; CDR3 protein: CASSVGGREVYGYTF
V gene: TRBV7-2; CDR3 protein: CASSQGQAGGGYEQYF
V gene: TRBV28; CDR3 protein: CASQKNGAPYYGYTF
V gene: TRBV18; CDR3 protein: CASSPSPLAGGDQFF
V gene: TRBV4-2; CDR3 protein: CASSQTGNTDTQYF
V gene: TRBV15; CDR3 protein: CATSRSQGAVDTQYF
V gene: TRBV7-3; CDR3 protein: CASSSRTGGNTEAFF
V gene: TRBV28; CDR3 protein: CASSFPADRWSYEQYF
V gene: TRBV28; CDR3 protein: CASSSSDGRGKLFF
V gene: TRBV7-2; CDR3 protein: CASSQDGARETQYF
V gene: TRBV27; CDR3 protein: CASSLFRGGYGYTF
V gene: TRBV7-2; CDR3 protein: CASSPLGGESTDTQYF
V gene: TRBV9; CDR3 protein: CASSVAGQNYGYTF
V gene: TRBV9; CDR3 protein: CASSARPQETQYF
V gene: TRBV7-2; CDR3 protein: CASSLVGTGGVDTQYF
V gene: TRBV28; CDR3 protein: CASSRDVGLWGYTF
V gene: TRBV7-2; CDR3 protein: CASSLQPTSGTATYEQYF
V gene: TRBV18; CDR3 protein: CASSPPANRGLETQYF
V gene: TRBV5-1; CDR3 protein: CASSLVTGNTEAFF
V gene: TRBV12-5; CDR3 protein: CASGWYTSGRNEQFF
V gene: TRBV5-4; CDR3 protein: CASSLVGWETQYF
V gene: TRBV7-9; CDR3 protein: CASSPPPQRETYNEQFF
V gene: TRBV9; CDR3 protein: CASSVGDTDQPQHF
V gene: TRBV7-9; CDR3 protein: CASSLAPSYNSPLHF
V gene: TRBV7-9; CDR3 protein: CASSIRGEQYF
V gene: TRBV5-1; CDR3 protein: CASSLEQGGYEQYF
V gene: TRBV19; CDR3 protein: CASRTRYGTYEQYF
V gene: TRBV9; CDR3 protein: CASSASDRAYEQYF
V gene: TRBV28; CDR3 protein: CASSVLGPTYEQYF
V gene: TRBV5-4; CDR3 protein: CASSFRNTGELFF
V gene: TRBV10-3; CDR3 protein: CAIRTGGRTDTQYF